The next 24 T cell receptor beta chains were all read from a single sample in a study of CD8 T cells in Susac syndrome. With random hexamers, 0.5 to 1 ug RNA was reverse transcribed. One entry per CDR3 protein, called by TCRdb with MiXCR from the immunoSEQ multiplex PCR reads. Among a few hundred thousand distinct CDR3 sequences listed, 93% were seen once. Sequencing input: CD4+ T cells from PBMCs. Receptor source: a human donor with multiple sclerosis.

CDR3 DNA sequence: TGTGCCATCAGTGAGTCGGGGGAGACGACTCAGTACTTC. It codes for CAISESGETTQYF. The rearrangement links TRBV10-3 to TRBJ2-4; D could derive from TRBD1 or TRBD2 (5 bases each). The CDR3 runs 13 residues. The germline CDR1 and CDR2 sequences are ENHRY and SYGVKD. Trimming shortened V by 0 bases and J by 12 bases, and 12 bases separated the two germline ends.

The CDR3 nucleotides read TGTGCCAGCAGCGCGGGGATAGGGGGGTTTGCTGAGCAGTACGTC. This sequence encodes CASSAGIGGFAEQYV. This rearrangement joins TRBV7-9 to TRBJ2-7; TRBD1 or TRBD2 may be the D gene (6 bases each). The CDR3 is 15 residues long. Deletions cut 5 bases from V and 7 bases from J, with 21 bases between. Looked up from germline, CDR1 is SEHNR and CDR2 is FQNEAQ (reference sequence).

This clonotype was counted a single time. V gene TRBV20-1 combines with J gene TRBJ2-7; TRBD1 or TRBD2 may be the D gene (5 bases each). This CDR3 has 14 residues. Germline V gene data show CDR1 as DFQATT and CDR2 as SNEGSKA (reference sequence). Trimming shortened V by 6 bases and J by 3 bases, and 18 bases separated the two germline ends. The CDR3 reads CSAMRRGRNYEQYF. CDR3 DNA sequence: TGCAGTGCAATGCGACGGGGCCGAAACTACGAGCAGTACTTC.

This sequence joins TRBV15 and TRBJ1-6; D perhaps matches TRBD1 (5 bases). With 4 bases removed from V and 7 bases from J, the gap between germline ends came to 8 bases. From germline, CDR1 is LNHNV and CDR2 YYDKDF (reference sequence). The CDR3 length is 13 residues. The CDR3 nucleotides read TGTGCCACCAGCATATCAGGGAATTCACCCCTCCACTTT. It translates to CATSISGNSPLHF.

The rearrangement uses TRBV5-1 and TRBJ1-1; possibly TRBD1 for D (5 bases). The germline V gene has CDR1 SGHRS and CDR2 YFSETQ. This CDR3 is built from 14 residues. V was cut by 2 bases and J by 2 bases, with 10 bases left in between. CDR3 amino acids: CASSFATANTEAFF. CDR3 coding DNA: TGCGCCAGCAGCTTCGCGACAGCTAACACTGAAGCTTTCTTT.

This clonotype has just one count. The chain employs TRBV7-3 and TRBJ2-5, with D perhaps matching TRBD1 or TRBD2 (5 bases each). Trimming left V 5 bases short and J 3 bases short, with 13 bases between. Germline CDR1 reads SGHTA; CDR2 reads FQGTGA. The CDR3 runs to 14 residues. The CDR3 loop is CASSPGTRKETQYF. The CDR3 bases are TGTGCCAGCAGCCCCGGGACGCGGAAAGAGACCCAGTACTTC.

This rearrangement joins TRBV7-3 to TRBJ2-7; D perhaps matches TRBD1 (6 bases). Trimming shortened V by 3 bases and J by 3 bases, and 12 bases separated the two germline ends. This CDR3 region has 14 residues. Germline CDR1 reads SGHTA; CDR2 reads FQGTGA. The CDR3 nucleotides are TGTGCCAGCAGCTTGGGGGCTCGCGACTACGAGCAGTACTTC. Residues: CASSLGARDYEQYF.

This chain joins TRBV20-1 and TRBJ1-5; no clear D gene. This CDR3 has 14 amino acids. Germline V gene lookup returns CDR1 DFQATT and CDR2 SNEGSKA (reference sequence). V gave up 6 bases and J gave up 1 base, with 13 bases separating them. In nucleotides, the CDR3 is TGCAGTGCCGACTCGGCCTCCAGCAATCAGCCCCAGCATTTT. Translation: CSADSASSNQPQHF.

The chain employs TRBV24-1 and TRBJ2-1; TRBD1 matches at 11 bases. This CDR3 is 17 amino acids long. Trimming cost V 3 bases and J 2 bases; bases outside gene matches: 5. Germline V gene sequence: CDR1 KGHDR, CDR2 SFDVKD. CDR3 protein: CATSDPGTGGTYNEQFF. CDR3 coding DNA: TGTGCCACCAGTGATCCGGGGACAGGGGGTACCTACAATGAGCAGTTCTTC.

The CDR3 DNA is TGTGCCAGCAGCCAAGGCCAGCGGGGGGGCCCAACCAAAAACATTCAGTACTTC. Protein sequence: CASSQGQRGGPTKNIQYF. The rearrangement joins TRBV4-2 to TRBJ2-4; 10 bases fit TRBD2. CDR3 size: 18 residues. V was pared by 1 base and J by 2 bases, with 8 bases of the junction left unmatched. Germline CDR1 LGHNA, CDR2 YNFKEQ.

The genes are TRBV6-1 and TRBJ1-1; D possibly corresponds to TRBD1 (5 bases). The V and J ends lost 10 bases and 1 base respectively, with 13 bases between them. The CDR3 sequence is 13 residues long. In germline, CDR1 is MNHNS, CDR2 SASEGT. Here the CDR3 DNA reads TGTGCCACCCCTGAGGGGAGGAACACTGAAGCTTTCTTT. Encoded protein: CATPEGRNTEAFF.

This chain connects TRBV2 to TRBJ2-7; TRBD2 matches 8 bases. This CDR3 is built from 14 residues. V trimming: 8 bases; J trimming: 7 bases; junction bases outside the gene matches: 13. The V gene's germline CDR1 is SNHLY and CDR2 FYNNEI. The CDR3: CASFNRDRGGEQYF. As DNA, the CDR3 is TGTGCCAGCTTCAACCGGGACCGGGGGGGAGAGCAGTACTTC.

The V call is TRBV29-1, the J call TRBJ2-7; weak D call: TRBD2 (6 bases). Trimming removed 4 bases at V and 5 bases at J, with 15 bases between. The CDR3 loop spans 13 amino acids. CDR1 is SQVTM, CDR2 ANQGSEA, per germline. This CDR3 reads CSVAIMGGDEQYF. Here the CDR3 DNA reads TGCAGCGTTGCTATAATGGGAGGAGACGAGCAGTACTTC.

This clonotype was seen a handful of times. J is TRBJ2-6 and V is TRBV7-2; weak D call: TRBD2 (6 bases). The V and J ends lost 3 bases and 3 bases respectively, with 6 bases between them. The CDR3 covers 14 residues. From germline, CDR1 is SGHTA and CDR2 FQGNSA. The chain's CDR3 is CASSFGSGANVLTF. The CDR3 bases are TGTGCCAGCAGCTTCGGGAGTGGGGCCAACGTCCTGACTTTC. Drawing the rest from reference TRBV7-2 and TRBJ2-6, the complete variable domain is GAGVSQSPSNKVTEKGKDVELRCDPISGHTALYWYRQSLGQGLEFLIYFQGNSAPDKSGLPSDRFSAERTGGSVSTLTIQRTQQEDSAVYLCASSFGSGANVLTFGAGSRLTVL.

CDR3 DNA: TGTGCCAGCAGCGTAGGGGCAGGCCGGGGGGAAGAGACCCAGTACTTC. Its translation: CASSVGAGRGEETQYF. The V and J genes are TRBV9 and TRBJ2-5, with 7 bases fitting TRBD2. Trimming removed 0 bases from V and 3 bases from J; junction bases left unmatched: 8. The CDR3 sequence is 16 residues long. The germline V gene has CDR1 SGDLS and CDR2 YYNGEE.

The chain uses TRBV30 and TRBJ1-4; 7 positions match TRBD1. Trimming took 7 bases from V and 7 from J; bases not matched to a gene: 9. The CDR3 covers 13 residues. The germline CDR1 and CDR2 sequences are GTSNPN and SVGIG (reference sequence). CDR3: CASISGDSEKLFF. The CDR3 DNA reads TGTGCCTCCATATCCGGGGACAGTGAAAAACTGTTTTTT.

This clonotype occurred a few times. The chain uses TRBV7-2 and TRBJ1-5; D gene ambiguous. The germline V gene has CDR1 SGHTA and CDR2 FQGNSA. This CDR3 is 16 amino acids long. Trimming left V 2 bases short and J 2 bases short, with 13 bases between. The CDR3 nucleotides read TGTGCCAGCAGCTTACGGGCCAGGATGGGCAATCAGCCCCAGCATTTT. Its translation: CASSLRARMGNQPQHF.

The chain carries TRBV6-1 and TRBJ1-6, with D perhaps matching TRBD1 (5 bases). This CDR3 is built from 19 residues. In germline, CDR1 is MNHNS, CDR2 SASEGT. The V end was cut by 5 bases, the J end by 5 bases, with 25 bases between. CDR3 bases: TGTGCCAGCAGTCCCAAGCTCGGGACGGGCCGGAGCCATAATTCACCCCTCCACTTT. Encoded protein: CASSPKLGTGRSHNSPLHF.

The genes are TRBV12-3 or TRBV12-4 and TRBJ1-5; D not resolved. With 1 base removed from V and 3 bases from J, the gap between germline ends came to 7 bases. This CDR3 has 14 residues. The chain's CDR3 is CASSLGQYNQPQHF. The CDR3 DNA reads as TGTGCCAGCAGTTTAGGGCAGTACAATCAGCCCCAGCATTTT.

The chain is built from TRBV7-9 and TRBJ1-3, with TRBD1 identical over 7 bases. The J segment lost 2 bases and the V segment lost 0 bases, leaving 1 base of the junction unmatched. The CDR3 is 15 amino acids. Looked up from germline, CDR1 is SEHNR and CDR2 is FQNEAQ (reference sequence). CDR3 protein: CASSLAQGAGNTIYF. DNA for the CDR3: TGTGCCAGCAGCTTAGCCCAGGGGGCTGGAAACACCATATATTTT.

The chain has TRBV5-1 and TRBJ2-1; either TRBD1 or TRBD2 may supply D (5 bases each). Trimming removed 1 base from V and 6 bases from J, with 8 bases in between. The CDR3 covers 13 residues. In germline, CDR1 is SGHRS, CDR2 YFSETQ. DNA of the CDR3: TGCGCCAGCAGCTTGTTTGGGGGCAATGAGCAGTTCTTC. This translates into CASSLFGGNEQFF.

The count of this clonotype is one. The chain is built from TRBV27 and TRBJ2-5; the D gene is possibly TRBD1 (5 bases). CDR3 length equals 14 residues. CDR1 and CDR2 from the germline V gene are MNHEY and SMNVEV (reference sequence). Trimming cost V 6 bases and J 6 bases, with 17 bases left between them. The CDR3 sequence: CASSSGWGAQTQYF. In DNA, the CDR3 is TGTGCCAGCAGCTCAGGGTGGGGTGCACAGACCCAGTACTTC.

This chain links TRBV3-1 with TRBJ2-5; no reliable D call. CDR1 is LGHDT, CDR2 YNNKEL, per germline (reference sequence). CDR3 length: 15 residues. V dropped 4 bases and J dropped 2 bases, with 14 bases sitting between them. The CDR3 here is CASSLHPALQETQYF. The CDR3 DNA is TGTGCCAGCAGCCTTCACCCGGCTCTGCAAGAGACCCAGTACTTC.

The gene calls are TRBV9 and TRBJ2-3; no clear D. There are 14 residues in the CDR3. Germline lookup yields CDR1 SGDLS and CDR2 YYNGEE. The ends were cut back, 0 bases at V and 5 bases at J, with 10 bases in the middle. CDR3 in amino acids: CASSVAPSEDTQYF. The CDR3, as DNA: TGTGCCAGCAGCGTAGCACCCAGCGAAGATACGCAGTATTTT.